This T cell receptor beta chain was recorded in a study of response to subunit inactivated influenza vaccine (dated by TCRdb to 2016 to 2019). Some background on the complete study: To follow how T cells responded to a trivalent subunit inactivated influenza vaccine, the researchers relied on deep quantitative profiling of the T cell receptor repertoire.

Libraries were constructed by RT-PCR. Sequencing took place on an Illumina HiSeq 2500. TCRdb passed the public sequencing reads through fastp at Q25 and MiXCR, retaining productive beta sequences. Merged by CDR3 protein, the rows form single entries marked with the most common genes and DNA. This sample lists hundreds of thousands of distinct CDR3 sequences; about 15% were detected once. Together, the top ten hold roughly 7.2% of the sample. Details on this clonotype: What antigen it recognizes has not been identified. No much larger clone is present one base from it, and per-base qualities are unavailable.

Counted from cysteine to phenylalanine, this CDR3 has 14 amino acids. Only CDR3 DNA remains: 42 bases, in frame from the first base. Trimmed from V: 5 bases; trimmed from J: 1 base; junction bases lacking a gene match: 5. CDR1 is given as DFQATT and CDR2 as SNEGSKA, both from the germline V gene (reference sequence). Study-wide conclusions, independent of this receptor: The authors suggested that each seasonal influenza vaccination may recruit only a limited number of new T cells.

This material consisted of PBMCs from blood, taken roughly 15 days before vaccination. The sequence came from a man aged 45-65 years who received an inactivated influenza vaccine. Donor details come from another sample of the same person, matched by shared clones. The rearrangement combines TRBV20-1 with TRBJ2-3, and 8 bases in between align with TRBD1. The base sequence is TGCAGTGCTTCCGGGACAGGCGGCACAGATACGCAGTATTTT. Its translation is CSASGTGGTDTQYF.